This T cell receptor (beta chain) came from a study of T cell responses to AZD1222 COVID-19 vaccine. In this sample, this clone turned up a few times. TCRdb keeps only in-frame clones here, not all; method: immunoSEQ multiplex PCR. The data hold about 86,000 clones, with around four fifths observed a single time. Trimming removed 6 bases from V and 4 bases from J, with 19 bases in between. CDR1 is KGHSH and CDR2 is LQKENI in the germline V gene. This CDR3 is built from 16 residues. The chain couples TRBV18 to TRBJ2-1, with D maybe TRBD2 (6 bases). The TCR originated in an adult in good health. The specimen comprised peripheral blood, sampled on day 0 of AZD1222 vaccination. The CDR3: CASSPPGTGLYNEQFF. Here the CDR3 DNA reads TGTGCCAGCTCCCCCCCCGGGACTGGCCTATACAATGAGCAGTTCTTC.